The T cell receptor beta chain under discussion was sequenced for a study of blood T cell repertoires in COVID-19 (dated by TCRdb to 2018 to 2021). With respect to the entire study: Collaborator samples came from the United States, Italy and Spain and covered acute and convalescent phases of COVID-19. The prospective study material was composed of cDNA or gDNA derived from T cells, B-cell-depleted T cells, or PBMCs. The dataset comprised deeply sampled blood TCRbeta repertoires from subjects exposed to, actively infected with, or recovered from COVID-19. The repertoires were made available in a free public database intended to serve as a resource for research on the immune response to SARS-CoV-2. The samples were drawn from the first 160 participants of the ongoing ImmuneRACE study and from 950 to 1,500 subjects provided by 6 global collaborators. A de-identified subject ID, COVID-19 status, age in years and sex were almost always included in the sample metadata. HLA class I and class II types, where available, came from metadata supplied by the sample provider rather than from assay-based typing.

Concerning this clone: Its antigen is currently not known. There are no base qualities to consult, and no much larger clone falls within one base.

Overall study results and their limits: How much clinical and demographic metadata was included differed by source and by participant, and the metadata was provided uncurated.

The immunoSEQ Assay, a bias-controlled multiplex PCR, was used to amplify TCRbeta CDR3 regions from genomic DNA. The source study handled its data this way. Within the assay, amplification of reference gene primers was used to estimate how many nucleated cells each sample contained. To quantify the absolute abundance of each unique TCRbeta CDR3 rearrangement, sequence reads were collapsed and filtered. For each sample, productive Simpson clonality was calculated as the square root of Simpson's diversity index across productive rearrangements. TCRdb limited this immuneACCESS table to in-frame rearrangements with V and J called. A share of clones is missing; checked studies link under half to unresolved V genes, and the rest is unexplained. V and J calls plus clone size are reproduced from that table; the DNA served to infer D and trimming. Recorded for this sample are approximately 350,000 clones; around 90% of them occurred a single time. The top ten clonotypes cover roughly 3.3% of the sample.

Another Seattle source contributed samples from volunteer blood donors who had recovered from COVID-19. Whole blood was collected in K2EDTA tubes by collaborating institutions according to the institutions' own protocols. For TCRbeta analysis, collaborators shipped samples as frozen whole blood, isolated PBMCs, or DNA extracted from either of those sample types. Spanning cysteine to phenylalanine, the CDR3 consists of 15 amino acids. Only CDR3 DNA is held: 45 bases, read in frame from base 1. Sequences SGHAT (CDR1) and FQNNGV (CDR2) are obtained from the germline V gene. V sheds 5 bases and J sheds 0 bases, leaving 11 bases between their ends.

The specimen was peripheral blood. The chain was built from TRBV11-2 and TRBJ2-1; 6 matching bases give a weak D call of TRBD1. The clonotype was recovered from a woman younger than 35 who had recovered from COVID-19. The CDR3 region reads CASSQGQGSYNEQFF. The DNA is TGTGCCAGCAGCCAGGGGCAGGGCTCCTACAATGAGCAGTTCTTC.